A single T cell receptor (beta chain) is shown here with its context. Only in-frame clones appear in the TCRdb table, and some are missing; sequencing was by immunoSEQ multiplex PCR. The sample lists 85,000 to 100,000 clones; roughly 82% were seen once. The sample comes from a study of control samples from healthy donors and cancer patients. This CDR3 is 15 amino acids long. The V end was cut by 3 bases, the J end by 5 bases, with 17 bases between. Looked up from germline, CDR1 is DFQATT and CDR2 is SNEGSKA (reference sequence). V gene TRBV20-1 combines with J gene TRBJ2-1; D perhaps matches TRBD2 (6 bases). The receptor's source is a man aged 55 to 70 in good health. Sequenced: blood. The CDR3 nucleotides are TGCAGTGCTAGTTTCCCGGGACTCACGAACAATGAGCAGTTCTTC. Amino acid sequence: CSASFPGLTNNEQFF.